The next 29 T cell receptor beta chains were all read from a single sample in a study of persistence of HIV-infected CD4 T cells. Cells were stimulated with overlapping HIV-1 Gag 15-mer peptides. CD40L-negative CD69-negative CD45RO-high memory CD4+ T cells were sorted as populations depleted of antigen-responding cells. No antigen has been assigned to these receptors. This was the immunoSEQ version 4 assay in survey mode. The assay was immunoSEQ multiplex PCR, and TCRdb's table has in-frame clones only and misses some. The sample has about 64,000 clones, just under 75% seen once; the top ten hold about 1.8%. The sequencing used CD4+ T cells sorted from PBMCs after approximately 18-hour stimulation, collected from a patient who received antiretroviral therapy. The receptors stem from an adult man with HIV who was CMV-seropositive.

V gene TRBV5-5 combines with J gene TRBJ1-5; D might be TRBD1 (5 bases). The V and J ends lost 4 bases and 4 bases respectively, with 9 bases between them. This CDR3 has 13 amino acids. In germline, CDR1 is SGHKS, CDR2 YYEKEE (reference sequence). The CDR3 DNA follows: TGTGCCAGCAGCCGGGACGTTAATCAGCCCCAGCATTTT. As protein: CASSRDVNQPQHF.

This chain links TRBV3-1 (or the pseudogene TRBV3-2) with TRBJ2-2; tentatively, D is TRBD2 (9 bases). CDR1 and CDR2 from the germline V gene are LGHDT and YNNKEL (reference sequence). The CDR3 sequence is 19 residues long. V shed 3 bases and J shed 1 base, with 21 bases lying between them. The CDR3 spells CASSHDRGVAGVNTGELFF. The DNA for the CDR3 is TGTGCCAGCAGCCATGACAGGGGCGTAGCGGGGGTGAACACCGGGGAGCTGTTTTTT.

This clone was seen only once. J is TRBJ1-2 and V is TRBV5-1; no firm D call. The ends were cut back, 0 bases at V and 0 bases at J, with 6 bases in the middle. The CDR3 is 14 residues long. The germline CDR1 and CDR2 sequences are SGHRS and YFSETQ. This chain's CDR3 is CASSLGTTNYGYTF. CDR3 nucleotides: TGCGCCAGCAGCTTGGGGACTACTAACTATGGCTACACCTTC. Together with reference TRBV5-1 and TRBJ1-2, the CDR3 gives the full variable domain: KAGVTQTPRYLIKTRGQQVTLSCSPISGHRSVSWYQQTPGQGLQFLFEYFSETQRNKGNFPGRFSGRQFSNSRSEMNVSTLELGDSALYLCASSLGTTNYGYTFGSGTRLTVV.

The V gene is TRBV27, the J gene TRBJ2-5; maybe TRBD1 (6 bases). Trimming shortened V by 2 bases and J by 4 bases, and 17 bases separated the two germline ends. Germline lookup yields CDR1 MNHEY and CDR2 SMNVEV (reference sequence). The CDR3 consists of 16 residues. The CDR3 loop is CASSLRGALGAETQYF. CDR3 nucleotide sequence: TGTGCCAGCAGTTTACGTGGGGCGCTGGGGGCAGAGACCCAGTACTTC.

This chain links TRBV2 with TRBJ2-7; TRBD2 is a possible D gene (6 bases). The CDR3 length is 11 residues. Germline CDR1 reads SNHLY; CDR2 reads FYNNEI. The germline V and J ends were trimmed by 8 bases and 1 base, with 6 bases remaining between them. The chain's CDR3 is CASGGSYEQYF. The CDR3 region has the DNA TGTGCCAGCGGGGGGTCCTACGAGCAGTACTTC.

V gene TRBV7-2 combines with J gene TRBJ2-7, with 8 bases fitting TRBD1. V was pared by 5 bases and J by 3 bases, with 9 bases of the junction left unmatched. The CDR3 is 15 amino acids. Germline V lookup: CDR1 SGHTA, CDR2 FQGNSA. Here the CDR3 DNA reads TGTGCCAGCAGCCCAGGGGGAACAGGGGGCTACGAGCAGTACTTC. Its translation is CASSPGGTGGYEQYF.

The chain has TRBV12-3 or TRBV12-4 and TRBJ1-4; D is unclear. This CDR3 spans 13 amino acids. Trimming cost V 1 base and J 5 bases, with 5 bases left between them. The CDR3, as DNA: TGTGCCAGCAGTTTAGGGGAGAATGAAAAACTGTTTTTT. Protein: CASSLGENEKLFF.

This clone has a handful of counts. V and J are TRBV7-9 and TRBJ2-6, with D possibly being TRBD1 (5 bases). V shed 5 bases and J shed 0 bases, with 17 bases lying between them. CDR3 length: 18 amino acids. CDR1 is SEHNR, CDR2 FQNEAQ, per germline (reference sequence). The CDR3 is CASSPLEGASSGANVLTF. DNA for the CDR3: TGTGCCAGCAGCCCCTTAGAAGGGGCCAGCTCTGGGGCCAACGTCCTGACTTTC.

This chain uses TRBV6-5 with TRBJ1-1; D uncertain. There are 14 residues in the CDR3. V lost 6 bases and J 1 base, leaving 12 bases between the germline ends. Germline assignment: CDR1 MNHEY and CDR2 SVGAGI. Here the CDR3 reads CASSVGPTNTEAFF. The CDR3 region has the DNA TGTGCCAGCAGCGTAGGACCTACGAACACTGAAGCTTTCTTT.

The rearrangement joins TRBV19 to TRBJ2-2; TRBD2 aligns across 13 bases. Unmatched junction bases numbered 8, after V lost 3 bases and J lost 4 bases. CDR1 LNHDA and CDR2 SQIVND come from the germline V gene (reference sequence). The CDR3 contains 18 residues. As DNA, the CDR3 is TGTGCCAGTAGTATCCGCCTGGGACTAGCGGGACTCACCGGGGAGCTGTTTTTT. Encoded protein: CASSIRLGLAGLTGELFF. Drawing the rest from reference TRBV19 and TRBJ2-2, the complete variable domain is DGGITQSPKYLFRKEGQNVTLSCEQNLNHDAMYWYRQDPGQGLRLIYYSQIVNDFQKGDIAEGYSVSREKKESFPLTVTSAQKNPTAFYLCASSIRLGLAGLTGELFFGEGSRLTVL.

This sequence joins TRBV7-6 and TRBJ2-7, with D maybe TRBD2 (6 bases). The germline V gene has CDR1 SGHVS and CDR2 FNYEAQ. The CDR3 spans 16 residues. The germline V and J ends were trimmed by 1 base and 0 bases, with 13 bases remaining between them. DNA for the CDR3: TGTGCCAGCAGCTTAGTTTCCGGGGGATTCTCCTACGAGCAGTACTTC. Translation: CASSLVSGGFSYEQYF.

This clone was seen once. The chain joins TRBV11-2 to TRBJ2-2, with 7 positions matching TRBD1. With V trimmed by 6 bases and J by 6 bases, 10 bases remained unmatched. CDR3 length: 15 amino acids. In germline, CDR1 is SGHAT, CDR2 FQNNGV. The CDR3 loop reads CASRLQGEVPGELFF. The CDR3, as DNA: TGTGCCAGCAGACTGCAGGGGGAAGTCCCCGGGGAGCTGTTTTTT.

The V call is TRBV19, the J call TRBJ1-1; 9 bases line up with TRBD1. Germline loops: CDR1 LNHDA, CDR2 SQIVND (reference sequence). V gave up 6 bases and J gave up 4 bases; unmatched junction bases: 9. The CDR3 contains 15 residues. CDR3 nucleotides: TGTGCCAGTAGCCCCGACAGGGGGGGTAGCACTGAAGCTTTCTTT. It is translated as CASSPDRGGSTEAFF.

The chain couples TRBV6-5 to TRBJ1-5, with 10 bases that match TRBD1. The CDR3 is 15 amino acids. CDR1 MNHEY and CDR2 SVGAGI come from the germline V gene. Trimming took 5 bases from V and 6 from J; bases not matched to a gene: 7. The CDR3 bases are TGTGCCAGCAGTCGGGGACAGGGGACAAGTCAGCCCCAGCATTTT. Translating it yields CASSRGQGTSQPQHF.

The chain carries TRBV7-3 and TRBJ1-1; no definite D call. Germline values: CDR1 SGHTA, CDR2 FQGTGA. This CDR3 region has 13 residues. V lost 2 bases, J lost 1 base, and 5 bases lay in between. CDR3 in DNA: TGTGCCAGCAGCTTATCACAGAACACTGAAGCTTTCTTT. Protein sequence: CASSLSQNTEAFF.

In its sample, this clone was seen once. J is TRBJ2-7 and V is TRBV3-1 (or the pseudogene TRBV3-2); 7 bases line up with TRBD1. The ends lost 0 bases at V and 7 bases at J; junction bases unmatched: 6. CDR3 length: 14 residues. CDR1 is LGHDT, CDR2 YNNKEL, per germline (reference sequence). The CDR3 protein is CASSQERGPREQYF. CDR3 DNA: TGTGCCAGCAGCCAAGAGAGGGGGCCCCGGGAGCAGTACTTC.

J is TRBJ2-1 and V is TRBV27; D gene ambiguous. The V end lost 5 bases, the J end lost 6 bases, and 17 bases lay between the germline ends. CDR3 size: 15 residues. Germline V lookup: CDR1 MNHEY, CDR2 SMNVEV (reference sequence). CDR3 protein: CASSPPMGSSNEQFF. The CDR3 region has the DNA TGTGCCAGCAGTCCCCCTATGGGCAGTTCCAATGAGCAGTTCTTC.

The chain links TRBV6-5 to TRBJ2-6; possible D gene TRBD2, 5 bases. The V gene lost 4 bases and the J gene lost 2 bases, with 9 bases spanning the gap. Germline assignment: CDR1 MNHEY and CDR2 SVGAGI. The CDR3 has 15 residues. CDR3 coding DNA: TGTGCCAGCAGTTCCCCGGGGACTGGGGCCAACGTCCTGACTTTC. Its protein is CASSSPGTGANVLTF.

The J gene is TRBJ1-2, the V gene TRBV6-5, with a tentative D call TRBD1 (5 bases). This CDR3 comprises 15 residues. V lost 2 bases, J lost 4 bases, and 14 bases lay in between. Germline CDR1 reads MNHEY; CDR2 reads SVGAGI. The CDR3 spells CASSYQGDVSYGYTF. CDR3 in DNA: TGTGCCAGCAGTTACCAGGGAGACGTAAGCTATGGCTACACCTTC.

The chain joins TRBV28 to TRBJ2-7; 9 bases align to TRBD2. CDR1 is MDHEN, CDR2 SYDVKM, per germline. The CDR3 sequence is 16 residues long. The J segment lost 6 bases and the V segment lost 5 bases, leaving 14 bases of the junction unmatched. The CDR3 loop reads CASSPTPGLARSEQYF. The DNA for the CDR3 is TGTGCCAGCAGTCCTACTCCGGGACTAGCAAGATCCGAGCAGTACTTC.

The chain employs TRBV14 and TRBJ1-6; 9 nucleotides match TRBD1. The germline CDR1 and CDR2 sequences are SGHDN and FVKESK. The V gene end was trimmed by 0 bases and the J gene end by 9 bases; junction bases not matched to a gene: 6. The CDR3 is 16 residues long. CDR3 nucleotides: TGTGCCAGCAGCCAAGATCTGGGACAGGGTGTTTCACCCCTCCACTTT. This encodes CASSQDLGQGVSPLHF.

A few counts support this clone. The chain employs TRBV6-1 and TRBJ2-7; D tentatively reads TRBD1 or TRBD2 (5 bases each). The V gene's germline CDR1 is MNHNS and CDR2 SASEGT. V lost 4 bases, J lost 0 bases, and 16 bases lay in between. This CDR3 is built from 16 residues. CDR3 nucleotide sequence: TGTGCCAGCAGTGTTCCCCACGGGGCGGGCTCCTACGAGCAGTACTTC. Protein: CASSVPHGAGSYEQYF.

J is TRBJ1-2 and V is TRBV28; TRBD1 is a possible D gene (5 bases). V was cut by 2 bases and J by 8 bases, with 15 bases left in between. In germline, CDR1 is MDHEN, CDR2 SYDVKM. This CDR3 spans 14 amino acids. The CDR3 DNA sequence: TGTGCCAGCAGTTTAGGGGGGTCCCCGGGCGGCTACACCTTC. Encoded protein: CASSLGGSPGGYTF.

The chain uses TRBV4-2 and TRBJ1-2; 10 nucleotides align to TRBD1. Germline V CDR1 and CDR2: LGHNA, YNFKEQ. Trimming took 4 bases from V and 6 from J; bases not matched to a gene: 2. The CDR3 length is 13 residues. The CDR3 DNA is TGTGCCAGCAGCCCGGGACAGGGGAATGGCTACACCTTC. Translated: CASSPGQGNGYTF.

The genes are TRBV5-1 and TRBJ1-1, with D unresolved. The CDR3 loop spans 14 amino acids. CDR1 is SGHRS and CDR2 is YFSETQ in the germline V gene. V lost 3 bases and J 2 bases, leaving 11 bases between the germline ends. CDR3 sequence (DNA): TGCGCCAGCAGCTCCCTCCCCACCAACACTGAAGCTTTCTTT. It yields the protein CASSSLPTNTEAFF.

This clone was seen a few times. J is TRBJ1-1 and V is TRBV18; a possible D gene is TRBD1 (5 bases). Germline loops: CDR1 KGHSH, CDR2 LQKENI. The CDR3 has 16 amino acids. V lost 8 bases and J lost 4, with 23 bases in between. The CDR3 DNA is TGTGCCAGCCATACTATGGGGGTACAAGGGGCCACTGAAGCTTTCTTT. Translation gives CASHTMGVQGATEAFF.

The chain carries TRBV7-2 and TRBJ2-7; no clear D gene. Germline V gene sequence: CDR1 SGHTA, CDR2 FQGNSA. This CDR3 region has 11 residues. V gave up 4 bases and J gave up 3 bases, with 4 bases separating them. DNA for the CDR3: TGTGCCAGCAGCTCCTTCTACGAGCAGTACTTC. The encoded protein is CASSSFYEQYF.

This sequence joins TRBV6-1 and TRBJ1-5, with D unclear. Trimming cost V 0 bases and J 3 bases, with 9 bases left between them. Germline V lookup: CDR1 MNHNS, CDR2 SASEGT. CDR3 length: 15 residues. CDR3 coding DNA: TGTGCCAGCAGTGAAGCGCTACAGTCCAATCAGCCCCAGCATTTT. Amino acids: CASSEALQSNQPQHF.

Worth noting for this clone: This may be a read error: a much more frequent sequence differs by one nucleotide. V is TRBV3-1 (or the pseudogene TRBV3-2) and J is TRBJ2-7; D unresolved. V was pared by 1 base and J by 6 bases, with 4 bases between. The length of the CDR3 is 11 residues. CDR1 and CDR2 from the germline V gene are LGHDT and YNNKEL (reference sequence). This chain's CDR3 is CASSQGFEQYF. For the CDR3, the DNA is TGTGCCAGCAGCCAAGGGTTCGAGCAGTACTTC.